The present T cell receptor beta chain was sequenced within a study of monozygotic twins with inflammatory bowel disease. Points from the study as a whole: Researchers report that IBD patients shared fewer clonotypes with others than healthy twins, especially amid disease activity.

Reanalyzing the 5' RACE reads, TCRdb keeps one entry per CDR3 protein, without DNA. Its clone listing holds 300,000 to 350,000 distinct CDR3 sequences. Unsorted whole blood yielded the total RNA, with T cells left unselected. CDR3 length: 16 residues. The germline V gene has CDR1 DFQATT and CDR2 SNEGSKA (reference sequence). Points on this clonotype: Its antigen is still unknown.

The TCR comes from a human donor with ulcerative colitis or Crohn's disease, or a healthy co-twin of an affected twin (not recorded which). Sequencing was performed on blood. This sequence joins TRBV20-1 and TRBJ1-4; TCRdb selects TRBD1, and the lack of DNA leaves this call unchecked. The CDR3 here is CSARGPGVFYDEKLFF.